These 2 T cell receptor beta chains were sequenced from one sample in a study of human T cells and chemical hapten exposure. Specified time point: pre-sensitization, week 0. Treatment in this sample: therapeutic diphenylcyclopropenone sensitization with weekly scalp DPC. TCRdb reprocessed the RACE reads with MiXCR, giving one entry per CDR3 protein. The sample contains some 200,000 distinct CDR3 sequences, 30% of which appear only once. Sequences were derived from whole blood, sampled in connection with sensitization to the hapten diphenylcyclopropenone (DPC). Source of these receptors: a woman under 40 with alopecia areata. Some clones in this sample may be carry-over from other donors' samples.

The V and J genes are TRBV28 and TRBJ1-6; TRBD1 matches at 9 bases. The J segment lost 6 bases and the V segment lost 2 bases, leaving 2 bases of the junction unmatched. CDR1 MDHEN and CDR2 SYDVKM come from the germline V gene. The CDR3 runs 15 residues. This chain's CDR3 is CASSLGTGLNSPLHF. CDR3 sequence (DNA): TGTGCCAGCAGTTTAGGGACAGGGCTTAATTCACCCCTCCACTTT.

J is TRBJ2-7 and V is TRBV20-1, with D tentatively TRBD2 (6 bases). Germline V lookup: CDR1 DFQATT, CDR2 SNEGSKA (reference sequence). V was clipped by 6 bases and J by 3 bases, with 18 bases between them. The CDR3 contains 14 residues. CDR3 bases: TGCAGTGCCGAGGGGAGCGGGCTCAGCTACGAGCAGTACTTC. Encoded protein: CSAEGSGLSYEQYF.